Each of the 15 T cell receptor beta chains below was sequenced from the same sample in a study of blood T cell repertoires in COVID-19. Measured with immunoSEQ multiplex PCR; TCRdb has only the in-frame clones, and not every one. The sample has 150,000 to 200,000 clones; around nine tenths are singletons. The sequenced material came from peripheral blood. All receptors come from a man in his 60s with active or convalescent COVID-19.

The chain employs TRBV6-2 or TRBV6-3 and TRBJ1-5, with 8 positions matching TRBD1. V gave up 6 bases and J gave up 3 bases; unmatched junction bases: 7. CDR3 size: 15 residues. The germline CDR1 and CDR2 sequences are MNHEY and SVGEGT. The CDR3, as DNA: TGTGCCAGCAGCCCGACAGGGGCCGCCAATCAGCCCCAGCATTTT. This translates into CASSPTGAANQPQHF.

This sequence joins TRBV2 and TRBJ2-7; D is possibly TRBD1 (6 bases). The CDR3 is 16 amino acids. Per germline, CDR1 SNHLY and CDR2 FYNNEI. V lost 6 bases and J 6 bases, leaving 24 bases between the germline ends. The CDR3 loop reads CASRPWWGRSTTEQYF. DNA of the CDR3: TGTGCCAGCAGACCTTGGTGGGGGCGGTCTACGACCGAGCAGTACTTC.

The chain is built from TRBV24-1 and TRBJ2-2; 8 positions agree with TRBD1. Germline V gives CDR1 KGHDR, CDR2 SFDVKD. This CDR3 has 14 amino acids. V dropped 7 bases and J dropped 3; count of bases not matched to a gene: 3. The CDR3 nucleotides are TGTGCCACCAGAGGACAGGGAGACACCGGGGAGCTGTTTTTT. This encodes CATRGQGDTGELFF.

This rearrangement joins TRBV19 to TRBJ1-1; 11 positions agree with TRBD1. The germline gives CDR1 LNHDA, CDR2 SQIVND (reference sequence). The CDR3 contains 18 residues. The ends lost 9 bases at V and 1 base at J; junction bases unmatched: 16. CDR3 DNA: TGTGCCAGCGGGGAATCGCGGACAGGGGGCTTTTGGAACACTGAAGCTTTCTTT. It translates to CASGESRTGGFWNTEAFF. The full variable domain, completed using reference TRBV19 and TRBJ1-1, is DGGITQSPKYLFRKEGQNVTLSCEQNLNHDAMYWYRQDPGQGLRLIYYSQIVNDFQKGDIAEGYSVSREKKESFPLTVTSAQKNPTAFYLCASGESRTGGFWNTEAFFGQGTRLTVV.

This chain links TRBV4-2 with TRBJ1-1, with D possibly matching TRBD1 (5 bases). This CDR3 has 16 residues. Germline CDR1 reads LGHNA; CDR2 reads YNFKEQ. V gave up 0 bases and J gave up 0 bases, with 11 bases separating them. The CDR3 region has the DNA TGTGCCAGCAGCCAAGAGGGAGGGACTTTGAACACTGAAGCTTTCTTT. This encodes CASSQEGGTLNTEAFF.

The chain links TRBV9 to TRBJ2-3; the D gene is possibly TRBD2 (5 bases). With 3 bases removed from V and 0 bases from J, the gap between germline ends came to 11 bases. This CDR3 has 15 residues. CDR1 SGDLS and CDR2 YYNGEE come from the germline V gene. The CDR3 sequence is CASSAGGYSTDTQYF. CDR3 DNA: TGTGCCAGCAGCGCAGGCGGGTATAGCACAGATACGCAGTATTTT.

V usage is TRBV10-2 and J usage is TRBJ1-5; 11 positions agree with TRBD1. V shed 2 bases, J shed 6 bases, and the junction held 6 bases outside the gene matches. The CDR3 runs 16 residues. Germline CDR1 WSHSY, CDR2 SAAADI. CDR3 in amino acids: CASSEPGQGAIQPQHF. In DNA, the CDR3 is TGCGCCAGCAGTGAGCCAGGACAGGGGGCAATTCAGCCCCAGCATTTT.

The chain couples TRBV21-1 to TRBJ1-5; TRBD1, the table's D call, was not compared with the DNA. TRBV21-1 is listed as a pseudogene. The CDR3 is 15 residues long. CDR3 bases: TGTGCCAGCAGCAATACCGACAGGAGCAATCAGCCCCAGCATTTT. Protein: CASSNTDRSNQPQHF.

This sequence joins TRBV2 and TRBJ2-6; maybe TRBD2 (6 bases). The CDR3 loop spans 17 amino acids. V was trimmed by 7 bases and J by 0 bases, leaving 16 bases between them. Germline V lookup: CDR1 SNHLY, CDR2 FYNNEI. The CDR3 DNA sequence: TGTGCCAGCAACCCCGGGTGGGGGGTCTCTGGGGCCAACGTCCTGACTTTC. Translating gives CASNPGWGVSGANVLTF. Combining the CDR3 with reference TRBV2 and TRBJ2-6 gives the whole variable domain EPEVTQTPSHQVTQMGQEVILRCVPISNHLYFYWYRQILGQKVEFLVSFYNNEISEKSEIFDDQFSVERPDGSNFTLKIRSTKLEDSAMYFCASNPGWGVSGANVLTFGAGSRLTVL.

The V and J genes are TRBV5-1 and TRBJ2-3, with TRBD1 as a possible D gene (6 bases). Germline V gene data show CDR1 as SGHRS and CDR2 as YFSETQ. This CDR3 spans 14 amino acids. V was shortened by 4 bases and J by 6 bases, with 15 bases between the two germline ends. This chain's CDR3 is CASSLQGRGDTQYF. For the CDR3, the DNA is TGCGCCAGCAGCCTACAGGGTCGGGGCGATACGCAGTATTTT. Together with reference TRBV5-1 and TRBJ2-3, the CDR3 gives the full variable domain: KAGVTQTPRYLIKTRGQQVTLSCSPISGHRSVSWYQQTPGQGLQFLFEYFSETQRNKGNFPGRFSGRQFSNSRSEMNVSTLELGDSALYLCASSLQGRGDTQYFGPGTRLTVL.

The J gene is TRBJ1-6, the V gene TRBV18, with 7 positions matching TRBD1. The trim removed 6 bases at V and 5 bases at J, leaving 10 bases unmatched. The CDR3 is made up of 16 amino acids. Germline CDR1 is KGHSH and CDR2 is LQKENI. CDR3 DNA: TGTGCCAGCTCCCCTTATCTTGGACAGGATAATTCACCCCTCCACTTT. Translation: CASSPYLGQDNSPLHF. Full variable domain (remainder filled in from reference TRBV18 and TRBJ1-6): NAGVMQNPRHLVRRRGQEARLRCSPMKGHSHVYWYRQLPEEGLKFMVYLQKENIIDESGMPKERFSAEFPKEGPSILRIQQVVRGDSAAYFCASSPYLGQDNSPLHFGNGTRLTVT.

The CDR3 protein is CASSFLAGVENTEAFF. The CDR3 nucleotides are TGCGCCAGCAGCTTTTTGGCAGGGGTGGAGAACACTGAAGCTTTCTTT. The chain recombines TRBV5-1 with TRBJ1-1; D is possibly TRBD1 (6 bases). CDR1 is SGHRS and CDR2 is YFSETQ in the germline V gene. CDR3 length: 16 residues. V gave up 2 bases and J gave up 1 base, with 15 bases separating them.

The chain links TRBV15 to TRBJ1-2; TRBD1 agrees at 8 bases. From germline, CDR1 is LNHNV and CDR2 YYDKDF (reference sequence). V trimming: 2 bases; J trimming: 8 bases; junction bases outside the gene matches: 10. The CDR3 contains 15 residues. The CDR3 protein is CATSRISDRDIGYTF. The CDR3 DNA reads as TGTGCCACCAGCAGAATTTCGGACAGGGACATCGGCTACACCTTC.

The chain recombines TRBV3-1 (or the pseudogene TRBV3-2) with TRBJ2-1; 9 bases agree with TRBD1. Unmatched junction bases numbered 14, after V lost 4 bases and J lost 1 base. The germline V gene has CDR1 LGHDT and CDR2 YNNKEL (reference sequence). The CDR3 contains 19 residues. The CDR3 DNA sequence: TGTGCCAGCAGCCGAAGGGTGACAGGGGGTAAGGGGTCCTACAATGAGCAGTTCTTC. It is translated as CASSRRVTGGKGSYNEQFF.

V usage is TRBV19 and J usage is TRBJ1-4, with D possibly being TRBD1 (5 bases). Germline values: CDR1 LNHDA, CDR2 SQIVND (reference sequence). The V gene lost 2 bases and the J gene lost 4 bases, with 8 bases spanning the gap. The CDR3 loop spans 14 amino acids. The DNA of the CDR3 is TGTGCCAGTAGTATAATGGGGGGTAATGAAAAACTGTTTTTT. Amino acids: CASSIMGGNEKLFF.